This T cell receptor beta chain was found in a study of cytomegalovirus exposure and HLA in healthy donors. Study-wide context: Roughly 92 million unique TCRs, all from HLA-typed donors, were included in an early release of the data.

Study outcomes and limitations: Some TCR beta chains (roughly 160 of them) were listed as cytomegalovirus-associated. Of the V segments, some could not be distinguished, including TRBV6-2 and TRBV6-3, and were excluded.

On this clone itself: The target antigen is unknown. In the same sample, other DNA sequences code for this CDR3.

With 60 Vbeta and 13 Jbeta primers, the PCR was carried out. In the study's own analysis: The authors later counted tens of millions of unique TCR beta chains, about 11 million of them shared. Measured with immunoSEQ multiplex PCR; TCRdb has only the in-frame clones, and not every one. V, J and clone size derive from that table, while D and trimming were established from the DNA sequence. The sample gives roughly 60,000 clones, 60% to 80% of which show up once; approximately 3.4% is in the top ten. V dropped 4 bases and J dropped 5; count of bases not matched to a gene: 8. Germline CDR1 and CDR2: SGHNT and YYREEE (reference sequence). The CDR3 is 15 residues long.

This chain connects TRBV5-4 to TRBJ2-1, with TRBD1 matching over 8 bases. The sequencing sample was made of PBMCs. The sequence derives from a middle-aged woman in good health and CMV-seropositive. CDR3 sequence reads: CASSIDRGLHNEQFF. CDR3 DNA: TGTGCCAGCAGCATAGACAGGGGCCTCCACAATGAGCAGTTCTTC.